A single sample gave rise to the 20 T cell receptor beta chains below, sequenced in a study of regulatory T cells in long-lasting Graves disease. To make TCR beta libraries, researchers used iRepertoire HTBI primers and Arm-PCR of CDR3 regions. MiXCR was run by TCRdb on the multiplex PCR reads, yielding one entry per CDR3 protein. This sample carries about 540,000 distinct CDR3 sequences, about 13% of them seen once, and the ten largest clones take approximately 9.3%. The sample's time point: newly diagnosed GD, antithyroid drugs for less than 3 months. RNA extracted from PBMCs served as the sequencing template. These sequences were also reported in another study, on T cells in Graves' hyperthyroidism and ophthalmopathy.

Sequencing used peripheral blood mononuclear cells (PBMCs), obtained at new diagnosis, from a patient treated with antithyroid drugs. These receptors were taken from a man between 25 and 39 years old with Graves disease.

This rearrangement joins TRBV20-1 to TRBJ2-3; D unclear. Germline CDR1 reads DFQATT; CDR2 reads SNEGSKA (reference sequence). V was clipped by 3 bases and J by 4 bases, with 8 bases between them. The CDR3 has 12 residues. CDR3 sequence (DNA): TGCAGTGCTAGCGCACTATCAGATACGCAGTATTTT. As protein: CSASALSDTQYF.

The V and J genes are TRBV7-6 and TRBJ2-7, with unresolved D. The length of the CDR3 is 15 residues. Trimming cost V 4 bases and J 4 bases, with 17 bases left between them. Germline lookup yields CDR1 SGHVS and CDR2 FNYEAQ. CDR3 DNA: TGTGCCAGCAGCTCATCCACGGCAGACCGGTACGAGCAGTACTTC. Its translation is CASSSSTADRYEQYF. The full variable domain, rest sourced from reference TRBV7-6 and TRBJ2-7, is GAGVSQSPRYKVTKRGQDVALRCDPISGHVSLYWYRQALGQGPEFLTYFNYEAQQDKSGLPNDRFSAERPEGSISTLTIQRTEQRDSAMYRCASSSSTADRYEQYFGPGTRLTVT.

This chain's CDR3 is CSAPYDTQYF. The CDR3 DNA reads TGCAGTGCGCCGTACGATACGCAGTATTTT. This chain joins TRBV20-1 and TRBJ2-3; no clear D. V lost 6 bases to trimming and J lost 6 bases, with 7 bases between them. Looked up from germline, CDR1 is DFQATT and CDR2 is SNEGSKA (reference sequence). The CDR3 extends over 10 amino acids.

This clonotype was seen a few times. The chain is built from TRBV10-1 and TRBJ2-2; D ambiguous. The CDR3 contains 13 residues. Trimming stripped 1 base from V and 5 bases from J, with 5 bases between. Germline assignment: CDR1 WNHNN and CDR2 SYGVQD (reference sequence). The CDR3 DNA sequence: TGCGCCAGCAGTGAGTTTCATACCGGGGAGCTGTTTTTT. This gives the protein CASSEFHTGELFF.

This clonotype was seen many times. The chain joins TRBV12-3 or TRBV12-4 to TRBJ2-2; 7 bases agree with TRBD1. The V gene end was trimmed by 6 bases and the J gene end by 3 bases; junction bases not matched to a gene: 7. The CDR3 loop spans 15 amino acids. This CDR3 is CASSKNQGDTGELFF. CDR3 DNA: TGTGCCAGCAGCAAAAATCAGGGGGACACCGGGGAGCTGTTTTTT.

This clonotype was found many times. The chain joins TRBV2 to TRBJ2-3; maybe TRBD2 (7 bases). The ends were cut back, 1 base at V and 5 bases at J, with 16 bases in the middle. From germline, CDR1 is SNHLY and CDR2 FYNNEI. This CDR3 contains 16 residues. The CDR3 is CASSEEGGGPGDTQYF. Written as DNA, the CDR3 is TGTGCCAGCAGTGAAGAGGGGGGAGGGCCTGGAGATACGCAGTATTTT.

The rearrangement links TRBV24-1 to TRBJ1-1; D is unresolved. Between the trimmed V and J ends, which lost 5 bases and 2 bases, there was a span of 11 bases. This CDR3 region has 14 residues. The germline CDR1 and CDR2 sequences are KGHDR and SFDVKD. CDR3 protein: CATSGADINTEAFF. CDR3 nucleotide sequence: TGTGCCACCAGTGGGGCCGACATCAACACTGAAGCTTTCTTT.

This clonotype turned up a few times. In DNA form, the CDR3 reads TGTGCCACCAGCACGACAGAGCGCGCCCACGAGCAGTACTTC. Translating gives CATSTTERAHEQYF. The chain employs TRBV15 and TRBJ2-7; a weak D match, TRBD1 (5 bases). The CDR3 is made up of 14 amino acids. Germline lookup yields CDR1 LNHNV and CDR2 YYDKDF (reference sequence). Trimming cost V 4 bases and J 5 bases, with 15 bases left between them.

This clonotype was counted at least ten times. The chain employs TRBV11-3 and TRBJ2-1, with TRBD2 identical over 13 bases. The CDR3 consists of 15 residues. Trimming removed 3 bases from V and 8 bases from J; junction bases left unmatched: 4. Germline V CDR1 and CDR2: SGHNT, YENEEA. The CDR3: CASSFGTSGTDEQFF. CDR3 DNA sequence: TGTGCCAGCAGCTTCGGGACTAGCGGGACCGATGAGCAGTTCTTC.

This clonotype was seen many times. The chain links TRBV5-1 to TRBJ2-1; 9 positions agree with TRBD1. The V and J ends lost 0 bases and 2 bases, in that order; junction bases with no gene match: 9. The V gene's germline CDR1 is SGHRS and CDR2 YFSETQ. CDR3 length: 18 residues. DNA of the CDR3: TGCGCCAGCAGCTTGGGCAGGACAGGGGCGGATACCTACAATGAGCAGTTCTTC. This codes for CASSLGRTGADTYNEQFF. The variable domain in full, with the rest retrieved from reference TRBV5-1 and TRBJ2-1, is KAGVTQTPRYLIKTRGQQVTLSCSPISGHRSVSWYQQTPGQGLQFLFEYFSETQRNKGNFPGRFSGRQFSNSRSEMNVSTLELGDSALYLCASSLGRTGADTYNEQFFGPGTRLTVL.

The table lists this clonotype with a few counts. This chain joins TRBV24-1 and TRBJ2-4; TRBD2 might be the D (5 bases). Trimming removed 4 bases from V and 5 bases from J, with 11 bases in between. The germline V gene encodes CDR1 KGHDR and CDR2 SFDVKD. This CDR3 is built from 14 residues. Written as DNA, the CDR3 is TGTGCCACCAGTGAAGCGGACGGCCAAAACATTCAGTACTTC. Amino acids: CATSEADGQNIQYF.

This clonotype was found many times. The chain carries TRBV10-1 and TRBJ2-4; D could derive from TRBD1 or TRBD2 (5 bases each). The germline V and J ends were trimmed by 3 bases and 6 bases, with 12 bases remaining between them. Germline assignment: CDR1 WNHNN and CDR2 SYGVQD (reference sequence). The CDR3 consists of 14 residues. CDR3 DNA sequence: TGCGCCAGCAGTGAAGGGACGGCCCGAAACATTCAGTACTTC. This translates into CASSEGTARNIQYF.

The J gene is TRBJ2-5, the V gene TRBV4-1; D possibly uses TRBD1 or TRBD2 (5 bases each). This CDR3 is built from 14 residues. The germline V and J ends were trimmed by 4 bases and 1 base, with 10 bases remaining between them. Germline V gene lookup returns CDR1 MGHRA and CDR2 YSYEKL. CDR3 coding DNA: TGCGCCAGCAGCCGAGCAGGGAGCCAAGAGACCCAGTACTTC. Its protein product is CASSRAGSQETQYF.

This clonotype occurred many times. The chain joins TRBV12-5 to TRBJ2-1; weak D call: TRBD2 (5 bases). V was clipped by 7 bases and J by 0 bases, with 19 bases between them. Germline V gene lookup returns CDR1 LGHNT and CDR2 FRNRAP. The CDR3 length is 17 residues. The DNA of the CDR3 is TGTGCTAGTGCCCCTTCTGGAGGACCTAGCTCCTACAATGAGCAGTTCTTC. This translates into CASAPSGGPSSYNEQFF.

The table lists this clonotype with many counts. This chain connects TRBV19 to TRBJ2-6, with 7 positions matching TRBD2. Germline V gene data show CDR1 as LNHDA and CDR2 as SQIVND (reference sequence). Trimming took 3 bases from V and 2 from J; bases not matched to a gene: 7. There are 17 residues in the CDR3. The DNA of the CDR3 is TGTGCCAGTAGTATGGGGGGGGGAAGAGCTGGGGCCAACGTCCTGACTTTC. This sequence encodes CASSMGGGRAGANVLTF. The complete variable domain, with remaining parts taken from reference TRBV19 and TRBJ2-6, reads DGGITQSPKYLFRKEGQNVTLSCEQNLNHDAMYWYRQDPGQGLRLIYYSQIVNDFQKGDIAEGYSVSREKKESFPLTVTSAQKNPTAFYLCASSMGGGRAGANVLTFGAGSRLTVL.

V and J are TRBV2 and TRBJ2-5; tentative D call: TRBD1 (6 bases). Germline loops: CDR1 SNHLY, CDR2 FYNNEI. Trimming left V 4 bases short and J 4 bases short, with 16 bases between. This CDR3 comprises 15 residues. Here the CDR3 DNA reads TGTGCCAGCAGTGGGACAGATTACGGGCCAGAGACCCAGTACTTC. This gives the protein CASSGTDYGPETQYF.

A remark on this clonotype: A much larger clone sits a single nucleotide away, making a read error possible. This chain joins TRBV2 and TRBJ1-3; no reliable D call. The CDR3 runs to 15 residues. Germline V gene lookup returns CDR1 SNHLY and CDR2 FYNNEI. Deletions cut 2 bases from V and 1 base from J, with 9 bases between. The CDR3 region has the DNA TGTGCCAGCAGTGAATTCAAGGGTTCTGGAAACACCATATATTTT. This codes for CASSEFKGSGNTIYF.

This clonotype was seen at least ten times. The chain uses TRBV9 and TRBJ2-7; TRBD1 might be the D (6 bases). V was pared by 0 bases and J by 2 bases, with 18 bases between. Per the germline V gene, CDR1 is SGDLS and CDR2 is YYNGEE. This CDR3 contains 17 residues. The CDR3 DNA is TGTGCCAGCAGCGTAGGCCCTCCGACAGGAAACCCCTACGAGCAGTACTTC. Its protein product is CASSVGPPTGNPYEQYF.

On this clonotype: One base away lies a much larger clone, so this may be a sequencing read error. The J gene is TRBJ2-3, the V gene TRBV20-1, with TRBD1 identical over 9 bases. The J call may not be correct, given that the DNA end is closer to TRBJ2-7. CDR3 length: 14 amino acids. From germline, CDR1 is DFQATT and CDR2 SNEGSKA (reference sequence). CDR3 sequence: CSARTRTGEREQYF. DNA for the CDR3: TGCAGTGCTAGGACCAGGACAGGGGAGAGAGAGCAGTACTTC.

The table lists this clonotype with a few counts. The rearrangement links TRBV4-1 to TRBJ2-3; maybe TRBD1 (5 bases). Germline CDR1 reads MGHRA; CDR2 reads YSYEKL. Trimming took 0 bases from V and 3 from J, leaving 10 bases between them. This CDR3 has 15 residues. The CDR3 nucleotides are TGCGCCAGCAGCCAAGAAGGGGTCCGGACAGATACGCAGTATTTT. Protein: CASSQEGVRTDTQYF.